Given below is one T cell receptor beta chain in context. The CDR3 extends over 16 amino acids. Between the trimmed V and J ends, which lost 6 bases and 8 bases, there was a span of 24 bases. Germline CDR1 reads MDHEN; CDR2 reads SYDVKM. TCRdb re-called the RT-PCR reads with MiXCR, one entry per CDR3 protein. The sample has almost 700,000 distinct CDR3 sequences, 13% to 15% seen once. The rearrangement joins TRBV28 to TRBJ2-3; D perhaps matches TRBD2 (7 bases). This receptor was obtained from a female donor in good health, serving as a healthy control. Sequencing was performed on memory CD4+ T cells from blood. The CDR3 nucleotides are TGTGCCAGCAGCCTCTTAACGGGGGGCCCTCTTGTTACGCAGTATTTT. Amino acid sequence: CASSLLTGGPLVTQYF.